Listed below are T cell receptor beta chains from one sample, sequenced in a study of blood T cell repertoires in COVID-19. The data were produced by immunoSEQ multiplex PCR, yet TCRdb's version contains in-frame clones alone and is incomplete. The sample gives approximately 230,000 clones, about 87% of which show up once; just under 6.5% is in the top ten. What was sequenced was peripheral blood. These TCRs come from a woman aged 25 to 45 with COVID-19, enrolled during active disease. Each CDR3 is given with its conserved first and last residue. A D gene is named only where the DNA matches it firmly.

d_call,v_call,j_call,cdr3_aa
TRBD2,TRBV9,TRBJ2-3,CASSVAGAGGGTDTQYF
TRBD1,TRBV14,TRBJ1-1,CASSHPTGRWNEAFF
TRBD2,TRBV11-3,TRBJ2-1,CASSSGTSGGEQFF
TRBD1,TRBV6-2/TRBV6-3,TRBJ1-3,CASSDGTVSGNTIYF
TRBD1,TRBV29-1,TRBJ2-5,CSVEEGTEGETQYF
.,TRBV18,TRBJ1-2,CASSNPNLRDYTF
.,TRBV7-2,TRBJ2-3,CAAGVGGPGDTQYF
TRBD2,TRBV2,TRBJ2-5,CASIGDGRAQYF
.,TRBV15,TRBJ2-3,CATSRDRRTVTDTQYF
TRBD1,TRBV10-3,TRBJ2-7,CAISVDRSSYEQYF
TRBD2,TRBV25-1,TRBJ2-5,CASRDQSGGSKKTQYF
.,TRBV21-1,TRBJ2-7,CASLNSGGRYYDEQYF
TRBD1,TRBV18,TRBJ2-1,CASSPGQGSDEQFF
.,TRBV10-3,TRBJ1-1,CAIRGEESMNTEAFF
.,TRBV3-1/TRBV3-2,TRBJ1-2,CASSQDGLGSYGYTF
TRBD1,TRBV27,TRBJ1-3,CASSLTFGTGSGNTIYF
TRBD1,TRBV6-2/TRBV6-3,TRBJ2-3,CASSSQQGSRPGDTQYF
.,TRBV6-5,TRBJ2-7,CASSHRQTMSYEQYF
.,TRBV6-2/TRBV6-3,TRBJ2-1,CASSYWRGTGNEQFF
TRBD2,TRBV2,TRBJ2-1,CARGRAYNEQFF
.,TRBV2,TRBJ2-7,CASSLYYEQYF
TRBD1,TRBV5-4,TRBJ1-1,CASIPQGGNTEAFF
.,TRBV5-6,TRBJ1-3,CASSLLSRWVPSGNTIYF
.,TRBV21-1,TRBJ1-1,CASSKGGPYTEAFF
TRBD2,TRBV4-1,TRBJ2-7,CASSQGQGGSYEQYF
.,TRBV5-4,TRBJ2-1,CASSLEASSYNEQFF
.,TRBV7-2,TRBJ2-3,CASSLSSGGASTDTQYF
TRBD1,TRBV24-1,TRBJ2-7,CATSDAQGVKYEQYF
TRBD2,TRBV5-1,TRBJ2-7,CASSLGLADTYEQYF
TRBD2,TRBV9,TRBJ2-3,CASSPRAGGPWDTQYF
.,TRBV28,TRBJ2-6,CASSLTGTGANVLTF
TRBD2,TRBV2,TRBJ2-3,CASRGGASGSADTQYF
TRBD1,TRBV3-1/TRBV3-2,TRBJ2-7,CASSQGLDRVYEQYF
TRBD1,TRBV6-6,TRBJ2-7,CASSYDRDRGYEQYF
.,TRBV9,TRBJ2-3,CASSVSIFGVGDTQYF
TRBD1,TRBV5-1,TRBJ1-2,CASSLEQGAYGYTF
.,TRBV6-2/TRBV6-3,TRBJ2-1,CASSYYFHNEQFF
TRBD1,TRBV10-3,TRBJ2-7,CATEGQDGYEQYF
TRBD1,TRBV4-1,TRBJ1-2,CASSPGTAQNYGYTF
TRBD1,TRBV7-6,TRBJ2-2,CASSLVGQGFLSSNTGELFF
TRBD2,TRBV6-2/TRBV6-3,TRBJ2-3,CASSYLRASGGADTQYF
.,TRBV5-1,TRBJ1-1,CASSLGSENTEAFF
.,TRBV28,TRBJ2-7,CASSFPPSVEQYF
.,TRBV29-1,TRBJ1-1,CSVTRATGTEAFF
TRBD2,TRBV2,TRBJ2-1,CASSSGTSYGEQFF
.,TRBV19,TRBJ1-2,CASTTGPYGYTF
.,TRBV7-9,TRBJ1-1,CASSLVGAGEAFF
.,TRBV6-2/TRBV6-3,TRBJ2-7,CASSYTVQGSPYEQYF
TRBD2,TRBV19,TRBJ2-1,CASSRVAGDEQFF
.,TRBV9,TRBJ2-6,CASSGEGESGANVLTF
TRBD1,TRBV27,TRBJ2-7,CASSPLGQGTYEQYF
TRBD1,TRBV2,TRBJ2-5,CASSEQGESLETQYF
TRBD1,TRBV27,TRBJ2-7,CASSLGGQGVYEQYF